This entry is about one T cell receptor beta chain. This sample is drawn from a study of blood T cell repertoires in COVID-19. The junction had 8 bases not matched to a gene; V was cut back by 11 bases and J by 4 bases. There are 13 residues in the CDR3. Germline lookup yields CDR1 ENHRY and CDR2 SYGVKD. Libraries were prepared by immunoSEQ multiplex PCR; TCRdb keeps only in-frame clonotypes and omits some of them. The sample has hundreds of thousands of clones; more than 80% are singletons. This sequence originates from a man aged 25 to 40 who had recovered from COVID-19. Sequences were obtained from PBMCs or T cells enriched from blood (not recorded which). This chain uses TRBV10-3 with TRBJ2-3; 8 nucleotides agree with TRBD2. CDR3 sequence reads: CASGLGFSDTQYF. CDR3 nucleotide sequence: TGTGCCTCGGGACTAGGTTTTTCAGATACGCAGTATTTT.